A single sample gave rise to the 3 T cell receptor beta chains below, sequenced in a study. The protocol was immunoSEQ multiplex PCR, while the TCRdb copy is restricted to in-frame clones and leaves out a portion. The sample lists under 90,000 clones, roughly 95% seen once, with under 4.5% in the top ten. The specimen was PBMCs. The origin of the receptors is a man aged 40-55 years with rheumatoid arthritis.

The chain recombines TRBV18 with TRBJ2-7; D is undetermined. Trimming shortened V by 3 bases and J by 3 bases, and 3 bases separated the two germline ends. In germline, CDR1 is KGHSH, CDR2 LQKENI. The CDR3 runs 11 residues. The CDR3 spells CASSPDYEQYF. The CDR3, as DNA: TGTGCCAGCTCACCCGACTACGAGCAGTACTTC.

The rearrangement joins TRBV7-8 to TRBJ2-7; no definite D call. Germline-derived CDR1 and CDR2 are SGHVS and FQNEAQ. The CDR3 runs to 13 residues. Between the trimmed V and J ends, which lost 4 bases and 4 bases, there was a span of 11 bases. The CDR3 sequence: CASSSDGAYEQYF. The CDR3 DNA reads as TGTGCCAGCAGCTCGGACGGAGCATACGAGCAGTACTTC.

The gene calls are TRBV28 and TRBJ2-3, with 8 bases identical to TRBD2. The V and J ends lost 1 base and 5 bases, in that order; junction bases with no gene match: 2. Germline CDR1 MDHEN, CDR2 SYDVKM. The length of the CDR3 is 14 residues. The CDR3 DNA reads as TGTGCCAGCAGTTTATCCGGGAGGGGAGATACGCAGTATTTT. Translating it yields CASSLSGRGDTQYF.